This T cell receptor beta chain is from a study of blood T cell repertoires in COVID-19. Profiled with immunoSEQ multiplex PCR; TCRdb holds only in-frame clones, not every one. The sample has about 300,000 clones, about nine tenths seen once; the top ten hold approximately 2%. This clone was detected only once. The V segment lost 6 bases and the J segment 2 bases; nucleotides outside the gene matches: 7. CDR1 is LNHDA and CDR2 is SQIVND in the germline V gene (reference sequence). The CDR3 loop spans 15 amino acids. The genes are TRBV19 and TRBJ2-1; 7 bases line up with TRBD1. The receptor was derived from a woman aged 25-40 years with COVID-19, enrolled during active disease. The specimen was peripheral blood. The CDR3 nucleotides read TGTGCCAGTAGCCTGTCCGGGACAGCCTACAATGAGCAGTTCTTC. Its translation is CASSLSGTAYNEQFF.